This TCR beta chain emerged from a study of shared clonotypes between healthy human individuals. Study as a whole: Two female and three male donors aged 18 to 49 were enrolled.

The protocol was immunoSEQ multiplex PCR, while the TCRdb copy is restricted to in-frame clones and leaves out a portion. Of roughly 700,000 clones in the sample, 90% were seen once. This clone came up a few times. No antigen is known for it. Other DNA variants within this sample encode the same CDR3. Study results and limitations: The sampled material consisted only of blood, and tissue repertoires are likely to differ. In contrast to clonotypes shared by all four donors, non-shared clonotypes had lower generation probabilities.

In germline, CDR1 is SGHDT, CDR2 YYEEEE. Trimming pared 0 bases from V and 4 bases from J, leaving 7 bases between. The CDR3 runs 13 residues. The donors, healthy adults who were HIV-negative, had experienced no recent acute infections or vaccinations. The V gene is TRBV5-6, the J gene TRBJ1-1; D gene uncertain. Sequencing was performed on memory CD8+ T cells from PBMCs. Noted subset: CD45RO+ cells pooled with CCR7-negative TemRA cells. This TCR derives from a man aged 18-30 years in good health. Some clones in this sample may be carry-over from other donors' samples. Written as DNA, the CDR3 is TGTGCCAGCAGCTTGGGGGGATCCACTGAAGCTTTCTTT. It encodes CASSLGGSTEAFF.